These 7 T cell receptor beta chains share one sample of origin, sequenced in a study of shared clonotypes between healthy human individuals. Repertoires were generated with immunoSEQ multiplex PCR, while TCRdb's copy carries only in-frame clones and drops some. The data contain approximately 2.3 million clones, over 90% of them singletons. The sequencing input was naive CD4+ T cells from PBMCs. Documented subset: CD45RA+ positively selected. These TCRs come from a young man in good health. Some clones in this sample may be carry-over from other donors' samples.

Here the CDR3 DNA reads TGCGCCAGCAGTGCGGGACAGGGAGAAAAACTGTTTTTT. Translating gives CASSAGQGEKLFF. The chain employs TRBV10-2 and TRBJ1-4; 9 bases align to TRBD1. This CDR3 has 13 amino acids. Trimming cost V 4 bases and J 8 bases; bases outside gene matches: 2. Germline CDR1 reads WSHSY; CDR2 reads SAAADI.

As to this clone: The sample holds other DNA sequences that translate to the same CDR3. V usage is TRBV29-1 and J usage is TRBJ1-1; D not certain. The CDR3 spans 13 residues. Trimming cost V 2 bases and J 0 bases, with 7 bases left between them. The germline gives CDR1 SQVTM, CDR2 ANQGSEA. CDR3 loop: CSVERRLNTEAFF. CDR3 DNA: TGCAGCGTTGAAAGGCGGTTGAACACTGAAGCTTTCTTT.

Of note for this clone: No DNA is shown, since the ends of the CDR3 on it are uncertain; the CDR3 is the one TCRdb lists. This CDR3 reads CASSWGQGATF. This chain links TRBV7-2 with TRBJ1-2; TRBD1 was called by the table and not checked on the DNA. Germline V gene sequence: CDR1 SGHTA, CDR2 FQGNSA. The CDR3 extends over 11 residues, inclusive of both ends.

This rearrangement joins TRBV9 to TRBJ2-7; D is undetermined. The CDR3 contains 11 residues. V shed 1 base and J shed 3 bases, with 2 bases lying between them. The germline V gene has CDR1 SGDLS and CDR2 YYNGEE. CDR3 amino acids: CASSVYYEQYF. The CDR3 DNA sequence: TGTGCCAGCAGCGTATACTACGAGCAGTACTTC.

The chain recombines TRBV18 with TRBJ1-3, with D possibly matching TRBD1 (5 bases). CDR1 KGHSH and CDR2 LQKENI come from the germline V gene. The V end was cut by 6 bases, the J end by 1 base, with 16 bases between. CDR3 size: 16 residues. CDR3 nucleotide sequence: TGTGCCAGCTCCGCATGGACCGGGGGTTCTGGAAACACCATATATTTT. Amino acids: CASSAWTGGSGNTIYF.

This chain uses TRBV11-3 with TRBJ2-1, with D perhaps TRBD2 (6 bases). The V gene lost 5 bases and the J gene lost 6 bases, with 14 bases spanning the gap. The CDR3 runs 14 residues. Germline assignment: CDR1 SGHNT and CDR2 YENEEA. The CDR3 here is CASSPGSKGNEQFF. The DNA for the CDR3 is TGTGCCAGCAGCCCCGGGAGTAAGGGCAATGAGCAGTTCTTC.

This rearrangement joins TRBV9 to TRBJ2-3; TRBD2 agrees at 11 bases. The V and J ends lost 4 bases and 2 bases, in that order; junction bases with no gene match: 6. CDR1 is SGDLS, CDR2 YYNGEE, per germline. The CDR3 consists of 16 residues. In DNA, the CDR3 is TGTGCCAGCAGCTCCCGACTAGCGGGAATCACAGATACGCAGTATTTT. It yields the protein CASSSRLAGITDTQYF. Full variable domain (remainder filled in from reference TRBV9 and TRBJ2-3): DSGVTQTPKHLITATGQRVTLRCSPRSGDLSVYWYQQSLDQGLQFLIQYYNGEERAKGNILERFSAQQFPDLHSELNLSSLELGDSALYFCASSSRLAGITDTQYFGPGTRLTVL.